The 30 T cell receptor beta chains presented below share a single source sample, sequenced in a study of blood T cell repertoires in COVID-19. Assay: immunoSEQ multiplex PCR; the TCRdb copy retains only in-frame clones and omits some. The repertoire consists of around 130,000 clones, with around three quarters occurring once and the leading ten covering roughly 17%. What was sequenced was peripheral blood. Receptors were obtained from a man in his 60s with active or convalescent COVID-19.

The J gene is TRBJ2-1, the V gene TRBV19; 8 bases agree with TRBD2. This CDR3 has 14 amino acids. CDR1 is LNHDA and CDR2 is SQIVND in the germline V gene (reference sequence). V was clipped by 9 bases and J by 13 bases; unmatched bases: 17. CDR3 amino acids: CASQKSGGGTDQFF. The CDR3 coding sequence is TGTGCCAGCCAAAAGTCAGGCGGGGGGACGGACCAGTTCTTC. Based on the CDR3 plus reference TRBV19 and TRBJ2-1, the full variable domain is DGGITQSPKYLFRKEGQNVTLSCEQNLNHDAMYWYRQDPGQGLRLIYYSQIVNDFQKGDIAEGYSVSREKKESFPLTVTSAQKNPTAFYLCASQKSGGGTDQFFGPGTRLTVL.

The chain links TRBV5-6 to TRBJ2-1; 7 bases map to TRBD2. Germline V gene data show CDR1 as SGHDT and CDR2 as YYEEEE. Trimming at V came to 4 bases and at J to 8 bases, leaving 6 bases not matched to a gene. The CDR3 spans 13 residues. The CDR3 protein is CASSQGLVDEQFF. In DNA form, the CDR3 reads TGTGCCAGCAGCCAAGGACTAGTCGATGAGCAGTTCTTC.

The chain links TRBV10-3 to TRBJ2-7, with D tentatively TRBD2 (6 bases). The CDR3 has 16 residues. V lost 8 bases and J 1 base, leaving 21 bases between the germline ends. Germline V gene data show CDR1 as ENHRY and CDR2 as SYGVKD. CDR3 protein: CAISRAGTSPSYEQYF. CDR3 nucleotide sequence: TGTGCCATCTCTCGGGCAGGGACTTCCCCTTCCTACGAGCAGTACTTC.

This clone was seen a few times. V is TRBV7-8 and J is TRBJ2-7, with 9 bases fitting TRBD2. CDR3 length equals 19 residues. The V gene's germline CDR1 is SGHVS and CDR2 FQNEAQ. V was clipped by 4 bases and J by 5 bases; unmatched bases: 21. The DNA for the CDR3 is TGTGCCAGCAGCTACCCCACCGGGACTAGCTCCTTTCTTGGGCACGAGCAGTACTTC. Protein sequence: CASSYPTGTSSFLGHEQYF.

The rearrangement links TRBV7-3 to TRBJ2-3, with TRBD2 matching over 8 bases. CDR1 SGHTA and CDR2 FQGTGA come from the germline V gene. This CDR3 spans 12 amino acids. With 5 bases clipped from V and 13 bases from J, the junction kept 8 bases outside the gene matches. In nucleotides, the CDR3 is TGTGCCAGCAGCCTGTCGCGGGGGGAAAAGTATTTT. Its translation: CASSLSRGEKYF. Using reference TRBV7-3 and TRBJ2-3 for the parts outside the CDR3, the full variable domain is GAGVSQTPSNKVTEKGKYVELRCDPISGHTALYWYRQSLGQGPEFLIYFQGTGAADDSGLPNDRFFAVRPEGSVSTLKIQRTERGDSAVYLCASSLSRGEKYFGPGTRLTVL.

This chain joins TRBV4-1 and TRBJ1-5, with TRBD1 matching 8 bases. Germline CDR1 is MGHRA and CDR2 is YSYEKL. J lost 4 bases, V lost 6 bases, and 5 bases had no gene match. The CDR3 length is 14 residues. As DNA, the CDR3 is TGCGCCAGCAGTACAGGGGGAGGAAATCAGCCCCAGCATTTT. Translating it yields CASSTGGGNQPQHF.

The chain carries TRBV15 and TRBJ1-1; a weak D match, TRBD1 (6 bases). CDR3 size: 14 residues. The germline CDR1 and CDR2 sequences are LNHNV and YYDKDF (reference sequence). The V end was cut by 5 bases, the J end by 4 bases, with 14 bases between. The CDR3 DNA reads TGTGCCACCAGCCCCGGGAGGGGGATCACTGAAGCTTTCTTT. Its translation is CATSPGRGITEAFF.

This sequence joins TRBV18 and TRBJ2-1, with 8 positions matching TRBD2. The CDR3 contains 16 residues. J lost 8 bases, V lost 1 base, and 10 bases had no gene match. Germline V gene lookup returns CDR1 KGHSH and CDR2 LQKENI. In DNA form, the CDR3 reads TGTGCCAGCTCACCACAAACGGGAGGGCCCGTCGATGAGCAGTTCTTC. Translation gives CASSPQTGGPVDEQFF.

This clone came up once. The chain is built from TRBV19 and TRBJ1-1, with 7 bases lining up with TRBD1. Germline CDR1 reads LNHDA; CDR2 reads SQIVND (reference sequence). V was clipped by 3 bases and J by 8 bases; unmatched bases: 6. The CDR3 spans 13 residues. The CDR3, as DNA: TGTGCCAGTAGTATGATTACGACAGGGGAAGCTTTCTTT. Protein: CASSMITTGEAFF.

The chain is built from TRBV28 and TRBJ2-1, with a tentative D call TRBD1 (6 bases). Germline CDR1 and CDR2: MDHEN and SYDVKM. Trimming took off 7 bases at V and 10 bases at J, with 14 bases between the two ends. This CDR3 is built from 12 residues. This CDR3 is CASTTDSSEQFF. DNA for the CDR3: TGTGCCAGCACCACGGACAGTTCGGAGCAGTTCTTC.

This clone was observed once. The chain is built from TRBV7-9 and TRBJ2-7; tentatively, D is TRBD2 (5 bases). Germline V gene lookup returns CDR1 SEHNR and CDR2 FQNEAQ (reference sequence). The CDR3 has 13 amino acids. V was clipped by 4 bases and J by 4 bases, with 11 bases between them. CDR3 nucleotide sequence: TGTGCCAGCAGCTCCGGGCGGGCGTACGAGCAGTACTTC. Translated: CASSSGRAYEQYF.

The chain employs TRBV10-2 and TRBJ1-6, with D uncertain. Germline CDR1 is WSHSY and CDR2 is SAAADI. Deletions cut 1 base from V and 5 bases from J, with 6 bases between. This CDR3 spans 14 amino acids. Here the CDR3 reads CASSELTNNSPLHF. The DNA for the CDR3 is TGCGCCAGCAGTGAGTTGACAAATAATTCACCCCTCCACTTT.

The chain combines TRBV7-2 with TRBJ2-5; TRBD1 aligns across 9 bases. The trim removed 5 bases at V and 2 bases at J, leaving 3 bases unmatched. Germline-derived CDR1 and CDR2 are SGHTA and FQGNSA. The CDR3 totals 14 residues. CDR3: CASSHGQGQETQYF. The CDR3 nucleotides are TGTGCCAGCAGCCACGGACAGGGGCAAGAGACCCAGTACTTC.

This chain links TRBV29-1 with TRBJ1-2; TRBD1 aligns across 7 bases. CDR1 and CDR2 from the germline V gene are SQVTM and ANQGSEA. The CDR3 contains 13 residues. The junction had 10 bases not matched to a gene; V was cut back by 6 bases and J by 6 bases. CDR3 bases: TGCAGCGTCCACAGGGGAGGTATCAATGGCTACACCTTC. Amino acids: CSVHRGGINGYTF.

This sequence joins TRBV4-2 and TRBJ1-2; D not certain. The V end was cut by 1 base, the J end by 8 bases, with 14 bases between. CDR3 length: 14 residues. The germline CDR1 and CDR2 sequences are LGHNA and YNFKEQ. CDR3 nucleotides: TGTGCCAGCAGCCAAGGCCCTCGAGGGCTCGGCTACACCTTC. This sequence encodes CASSQGPRGLGYTF.

This chain links TRBV10-3 with TRBJ1-6, with a tentative D call TRBD1 (5 bases). The CDR3 is 13 residues long. CDR1 and CDR2 (germline): ENHRY, SYGVKD. V was shortened by 3 bases and J by 9 bases, with 9 bases between the two germline ends. CDR3 nucleotide sequence: TGTGCCATCAGTGATCAGGGTAGTTCACCCCTCCACTTT. It is translated as CAISDQGSSPLHF.

The chain employs TRBV5-6 and TRBJ2-3; possible D gene TRBD2, 6 bases. CDR1 and CDR2 from the germline V gene are SGHDT and YYEEEE. There are 14 residues in the CDR3. Trimming removed 4 bases from V and 3 bases from J, with 12 bases in between. The CDR3 is CASSGGTFTDTQYF. CDR3 DNA sequence: TGTGCCAGCAGCGGTGGGACTTTTACAGATACGCAGTATTTT.

This chain uses TRBV7-2 with TRBJ2-7; TRBD1 might be the D (5 bases). Trimming took 1 base from V and 6 from J, leaving 13 bases between them. Germline-derived CDR1 and CDR2 are SGHTA and FQGNSA. This CDR3 is built from 14 residues. The CDR3 DNA follows: TGTGCCAGCAGCTTAGGCAGGGTGGTCGCCGAGCAGTACTTC. Translation: CASSLGRVVAEQYF.

The chain combines TRBV20-1 with TRBJ1-2; D remains unclear. V gave up 3 bases and J gave up 4 bases, with 12 bases separating them. The CDR3 runs to 13 residues. Germline V gene sequence: CDR1 DFQATT, CDR2 SNEGSKA (reference sequence). This CDR3 reads CSASLQDSYGYTF. In DNA, the CDR3 is TGCAGTGCTAGTCTCCAGGATAGCTATGGCTACACCTTC.

The V and J genes are TRBV19 and TRBJ2-5; 11 bases are shared with TRBD2. V was clipped by 2 bases and J by 5 bases; unmatched bases: 7. Germline V gene data show CDR1 as LNHDA and CDR2 as SQIVND (reference sequence). The CDR3 is 16 residues long. For the CDR3, the DNA is TGTGCCAGTAGTATAAGGCTAGCGGGAGGACGTGAGACCCAGTACTTC. It encodes CASSIRLAGGRETQYF.

The V call is TRBV15, the J call TRBJ2-5; possible D gene TRBD1, 5 bases. The CDR3 length is 14 residues. V lost 0 bases, J lost 9 bases, and 14 bases lay in between. Germline loops: CDR1 LNHNV, CDR2 YYDKDF (reference sequence). For the CDR3, the DNA is TGTGCCACCAGCAGAGAGGGTGGCCCCAGGGCCCAGTACTTC. It specifies CATSREGGPRAQYF. Complete variable domain (other parts from reference TRBV15 and TRBJ2-5): DAMVIQNPRYQVTQFGKPVTLSCSQTLNHNVMYWYQQKSSQAPKLLFHYYDKDFNNEADTPDNFQSRRPNTSFCFLDIRSPGLGDTAMYLCATSREGGPRAQYFGPGTRLLVL.

This chain links TRBV7-2 with TRBJ2-2; 12 bases line up with TRBD2. V lost 5 bases, J lost 4 bases, and 11 bases stayed unmatched. CDR3 length equals 18 residues. CDR1 is SGHTA, CDR2 FQGNSA, per germline. This CDR3 reads CASSTRLAGDGGTGELFF. The CDR3 nucleotides read TGTGCCAGCAGCACCAGACTAGCGGGAGACGGGGGCACCGGGGAGCTGTTTTTT. Combining the CDR3 with reference TRBV7-2 and TRBJ2-2 gives the whole variable domain GAGVSQSPSNKVTEKGKDVELRCDPISGHTALYWYRQSLGQGLEFLIYFQGNSAPDKSGLPSDRFSAERTGGSVSTLTIQRTQQEDSAVYLCASSTRLAGDGGTGELFFGEGSRLTVL.

V gene TRBV29-1 combines with J gene TRBJ2-1, with TRBD2 matching 8 bases. Trimming took 7 bases from V and 7 from J; bases not matched to a gene: 18. Germline lookup yields CDR1 SQVTM and CDR2 ANQGSEA. CDR3 length equals 16 residues. CDR3 nucleotides: TGCAGCGCACACCCGGTCGGGAGGGCCATTTGGAATGAGCAGTTCTTC. This codes for CSAHPVGRAIWNEQFF.

The V gene is TRBV28, the J gene TRBJ1-2; unclear D gene. Germline V lookup: CDR1 MDHEN, CDR2 SYDVKM. V was shortened by 11 bases and J by 3 bases, with 10 bases between the two germline ends. This CDR3 is 11 amino acids long. The CDR3 region has the DNA TGTGCCTGGGCCAACCACTATGGCTACACCTTC. Its translation: CAWANHYGYTF.

The CDR3 DNA follows: TGTGCCAGCAGCCCCCATGGACAGGGTACGACGTTCATCGACGAGCAGTACTTC. Its protein is CASSPHGQGTTFIDEQYF. The V and J genes are TRBV14 and TRBJ2-7; 8 bases are shared with TRBD1. This CDR3 spans 18 amino acids. The germline V gene has CDR1 SGHDN and CDR2 FVKESK. With 4 bases clipped from V and 5 bases from J, the junction kept 19 bases outside the gene matches.

The chain recombines TRBV2 with TRBJ2-5, with D perhaps matching TRBD1 (5 bases). Germline V gene lookup returns CDR1 SNHLY and CDR2 FYNNEI. This CDR3 comprises 12 residues. The V and J ends lost 4 bases and 7 bases respectively, with 10 bases between them. This CDR3 reads CASSGGKGTQYF. CDR3 DNA sequence: TGTGCCAGCAGTGGGGGCAAGGGGACCCAGTACTTC.

As regards this clone: Other DNA sequences in this specimen translate into the identical CDR3. The V and J genes are TRBV2 and TRBJ1-5; the D is unclear. Germline values: CDR1 SNHLY, CDR2 FYNNEI. There are 11 residues in the CDR3. Trimming took off 6 bases at V and 4 bases at J, with 4 bases between the two ends. Written as DNA, the CDR3 is TGTGCCAGCAGCCTTAATCAGCCCCAGCATTTT. It encodes CASSLNQPQHF.

This clone is a singleton in its sample. V gene TRBV19 combines with J gene TRBJ2-5; possibly TRBD2 for D (6 bases). There are 15 residues in the CDR3. CDR1 and CDR2 from the germline V gene are LNHDA and SQIVND (reference sequence). The V end lost 5 bases, the J end lost 2 bases, and 15 bases lay between the germline ends. The CDR3 DNA is TGTGCCAGTAGTGCCGTCGGAGGGGTTCAAGAGACCCAGTACTTC. It is translated as CASSAVGGVQETQYF.

This chain uses TRBV10-3 with TRBJ2-6; TRBD1 matches at 8 bases. The CDR3 sequence is 18 residues long. CDR1 is ENHRY and CDR2 is SYGVKD in the germline V gene. The V gene end was trimmed by 6 bases and the J gene end by 0 bases; junction bases not matched to a gene: 10. CDR3 DNA sequence: TGTGCCATCAGATCAGGGGGCGCTGGGGACTCTGGGGCCAACGTCCTGACTTTC. Its translation is CAIRSGGAGDSGANVLTF.

This sequence joins TRBV7-9 and TRBJ2-7; perhaps TRBD1 as D (6 bases). V was pared by 4 bases and J by 0 bases, with 10 bases between. This CDR3 region has 14 residues. Germline CDR1 SEHNR, CDR2 FQNEAQ (reference sequence). In DNA form, the CDR3 reads TGTGCCAGCAGCTGGGGGCAGAGCTCCTACGAGCAGTACTTC. Protein: CASSWGQSSYEQYF. The full variable domain, in which reference TRBV7-9 and TRBJ2-7 provide the parts outside the CDR3, is DTGVSQNPRHKITKRGQNVTFRCDPISEHNRLYWYRQTLGQGPEFLTYFQNEAQLEKSRLLSDRFSAERPKGSFSTLEIQRTEQGDSAMYLCASSWGQSSYEQYFGPGTRLTVT.